The rows below give T cell receptor beta chains drawn from one sample of a study of blood T cell repertoires in COVID-19. Repertoires were generated with immunoSEQ multiplex PCR, while TCRdb's copy carries only in-frame clones and drops some. The top ten hold under 2.5% of the sample, which has over 100,000 clones, about 89% seen once. Input material: peripheral blood. The source is a man aged 45 to 65 with active COVID-19. CDR3s include the opening cysteine and the closing phenylalanine or tryptophan. Each record gives: J gene, V gene, clone size, D gene, CDR3 protein, CDR3 DNA. A D gene is named only where the DNA matches it firmly. Size is stated for part of the rows, as once, few or many counts, or as a class when the clone is expanded.

>TRBJ1-2|TRBV5-6|.|.
CASSLEIRDYYGYTF
TGTGCCAGCAGCTTGGAAATCAGGGATTACTATGGCTACACCTTC
>TRBJ1-1|TRBV5-1|.|TRBD1
CASSLADRGTEAFF
TGCGCCAGCAGCTTGGCCGACAGGGGCACTGAAGCTTTCTTT
>TRBJ1-1|TRBV4-3|.|TRBD1
CASSRETGGEVAFF
TGCGCCAGCAGCCGAGAAACAGGGGGCGAGGTAGCTTTCTTT
>TRBJ2-3|TRBV7-9|.|TRBD2
CASTWEGSTDTQYF
TGTGCCAGCACCTGGGAGGGCAGCACAGATACGCAGTATTTT
>TRBJ2-2|TRBV6-1|.|TRBD2
CASSDTPGAGGHTGELFF
TGTGCCAGCAGTGACACCCCTGGAGCGGGGGGACACACCGGGGAGCTGTTTTTT
>TRBJ2-1|TRBV7-3|.|.
CASSLTREGEQFF
TGTGCCAGCAGCTTAACGAGGGAAGGAGAGCAGTTCTTC
>TRBJ1-2|TRBV6-6|.|TRBD1
CASTATGGYGYTF
TGTGCCAGCACCGCGACAGGGGGGTATGGCTACACCTTC
>TRBJ2-7|TRBV5-4|few|.
CASSDRTAPYEQYF
TGTGCCAGCAGCGACAGGACGGCACCCTACGAGCAGTACTTC
>TRBJ1-2|TRBV3-1/TRBV3-2|.|TRBD1
CASSQDIQGANGYTF
TGTGCCAGCAGCCAAGATATCCAGGGGGCGAATGGCTACACCTTC
>TRBJ2-2|TRBV5-4|.|TRBD1
CASSSRTGVIGTGELFF
TGTGCCAGCAGCTCGCGGACAGGGGTAATCGGAACCGGGGAGCTGTTTTTT
>TRBJ1-2|TRBV6-4|.|.
CASSDSGVSGYTF
TGTGCCAGCAGTGACTCAGGGGTCAGCGGCTACACCTTC
>TRBJ2-5|TRBV7-2|.|TRBD2
CASSLAFGSGQETQYF
TGTGCCAGCAGCTTAGCGTTTGGTAGCGGGCAAGAGACCCAGTACTTC
>TRBJ1-1|TRBV7-2|.|.
CASRPGRRGGTEAFF
TGTGCCAGCAGACCGGGACGGAGGGGTGGCACTGAAGCTTTCTTT
>TRBJ1-1|TRBV11-2|.|.
CASSLSLGLMNTEAFF
TGTGCCAGCAGCCTGTCCCTGGGACTTATGAACACTGAAGCTTTCTTT
>TRBJ2-5|TRBV10-3|.|TRBD2
CATRTSAGGREAQYF
TGTGCCACCCGTACTAGCGCGGGGGGAAGAGAGGCCCAGTACTTC
>TRBJ1-4|TRBV19|.|.
CASSPSLIATNEKLFF
TGTGCCAGTAGTCCCTCTCTTATTGCAACTAATGAAAAACTGTTTTTT
>TRBJ2-3|TRBV9|.|TRBD1
CASSVGQGDTQYF
TGTGCCAGCAGCGTAGGACAGGGGGATACGCAGTATTTT
>TRBJ1-2|TRBV9|.|.
CASSPQPLGGYTF
TGTGCCAGCAGCCCACAACCCCTTGGTGGCTACACCTTC
>TRBJ1-5|TRBV2|.|.
CASTEGQTSNQPQHF
TGTGCCAGCACTGAAGGACAGACTAGCAATCAGCCCCAGCATTTT
>TRBJ2-1|TRBV7-2|.|.
CASSAGTLSYNEQFF
TGTGCCAGCAGCGCGGGGACCCTCTCCTACAATGAGCAGTTCTTC
>TRBJ2-1|TRBV5-1|.|TRBD2
CASRTGLAGTDEQFF
TGCGCCAGCAGAACAGGACTAGCGGGAACCGATGAGCAGTTCTTC
>TRBJ1-1|TRBV2|few|.
CASEMRAGAFF
TGTGCCAGCGAGATGAGGGCCGGAGCTTTCTTT
>TRBJ1-5|TRBV19|.|TRBD1
CASSIEGRGQQPQHF
TGTGCCAGTAGTATAGAGGGCAGGGGGCAACAGCCCCAGCATTTT
>TRBJ1-1|TRBV7-2|.|TRBD1
CASSLEGTGGPEAFF
TGTGCCAGCAGCTTAGAAGGGACAGGGGGCCCTGAAGCTTTCTTT
>TRBJ1-2|TRBV7-2|.|.
CASSTRAAGLYGYTF
TGTGCCAGCAGCACCCGGGCGGCGGGACTCTATGGCTACACCTTC
>TRBJ2-3|TRBV9|.|.
CASSVEAGQRDTQYF
TGTGCCAGCAGCGTAGAAGCGGGTCAGAGAGATACGCAGTATTTT
>TRBJ2-3|TRBV5-1|.|.
CASIGTTAGNTQYF
TGCGCCAGCATCGGGACCACCGCGGGAAATACGCAGTATTTT
>TRBJ2-7|TRBV7-3|.|.
CASSPSAGVEQYF
TGTGCCAGCAGCCCCTCGGCCGGGGTCGAGCAGTACTTC
>TRBJ1-5|TRBV28|.|.
CASSSPPRVRSNQPQHF
TGTGCCAGCAGTTCCCCCCCCAGGGTAAGAAGCAATCAGCCCCAGCATTTT
>TRBJ2-3|TRBV5-1|.|.
CASSLEGAPRTDTQYF
TGCGCCAGCAGCTTGGAGGGAGCTCCACGCACAGATACGCAGTATTTT
>TRBJ2-5|TRBV5-4|.|TRBD2
CASSLRLAGPAETQYF
TGTGCCAGCAGCTTGAGACTAGCGGGCCCGGCGGAGACCCAGTACTTC
>TRBJ2-1|TRBV4-2|.|TRBD2
CASSQEGLAGDWEQFF
TGTGCCAGCAGCCAAGAGGGACTAGCGGGGGATTGGGAGCAGTTCTTC
>TRBJ2-4|TRBV6-1|.|.
CASSEVGKGSVAKNIQYF
TGTGCCAGCAGTGAAGTGGGTAAGGGTAGCGTAGCCAAAAACATTCAGTACTTC
>TRBJ2-7|TRBV15|.|TRBD1
CATSRLETGGREQYF
TGTGCCACCAGCAGACTGGAAACAGGGGGCAGGGAGCAGTACTTC
>TRBJ2-3|TRBV7-9|.|.
CASSQEVRRDTQYF
TGTGCCAGCAGCCAGGAGGTACGGAGAGATACGCAGTATTTT
>TRBJ2-2|TRBV6-5|.|TRBD2
CASTPGTSGTGELFF
TGTGCCAGCACCCCTGGGACTAGCGGGACCGGGGAGCTGTTTTTT